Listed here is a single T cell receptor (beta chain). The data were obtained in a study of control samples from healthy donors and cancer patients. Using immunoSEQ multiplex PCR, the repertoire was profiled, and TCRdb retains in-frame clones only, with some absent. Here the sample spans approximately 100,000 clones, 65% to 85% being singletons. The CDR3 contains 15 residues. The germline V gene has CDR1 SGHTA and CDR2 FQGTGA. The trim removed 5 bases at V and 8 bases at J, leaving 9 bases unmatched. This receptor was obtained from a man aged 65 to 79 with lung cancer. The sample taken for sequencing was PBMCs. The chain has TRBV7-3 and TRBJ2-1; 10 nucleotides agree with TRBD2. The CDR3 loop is CASSPQRGGRDEQFF. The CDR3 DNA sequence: TGTGCCAGCAGCCCCCAGCGGGGGGGCCGGGATGAGCAGTTCTTC.